This T cell receptor beta chain was identified during a study of blood T cell repertoires in COVID-19 (dated by TCRdb to the early 2020s). Concerning the study at large: The collaborator samples originated in the United States, Italy and Spain and spanned the acute and convalescent phases of COVID-19. The material from the prospective study consisted of cDNA or gDNA derived from T cells, B-cell-depleted T cells, or PBMCs. Subjects who had been exposed to COVID-19, were actively infected with it, or had recovered from it provided the deeply sampled blood TCRbeta repertoires that made up the dataset. A freely available public database, intended as a resource for researchers studying the immune response to SARS-CoV-2, is where the repertoires were released. Samples were obtained from the ongoing ImmuneRACE study (first 160 participants) and from over a thousand subjects provided by 6 global collaborators. The sample metadata nearly always contained a de-identified subject ID, COVID-19 status, age in years and sex. Where available, HLA class I and class II types were taken from metadata supplied by the sample provider and were not determined by assay-based typing. What the authors observed across the whole study: Clinical and demographic metadata were provided uncurated, with the amount varying by source and participant.

Participants in the prospective study were aged about 18 to 100 years, lived in under 30 United States geographic areas, and enrolled through a virtual design. In the prospective study, participants were assigned to cohorts based on the clinical history participants reported in a screening survey and a study questionnaire. Recovered participants in ImmuneRACE Cohort 3 were defined by two consecutive negative NP/OP PCR tests, clearance by a healthcare professional, or resolution of symptoms. Each participant in the prospective study had whole blood, serum and a nasopharyngeal or oropharyngeal swab collected by mobile phlebotomists. Participants in the prospective study had the option to provide additional blood draws and questionnaires over a roughly 2-month period. Before DNA extraction, blood samples from the prospective study were shipped at room temperature or frozen. The CDR3 spans 16 residues, from the cysteine through the phenylalanine. Only the CDR3 portion is preserved as DNA: 48 bases, with reading frame beginning at the first base. Taken from the germline V gene (reference sequence), the CDR1 and CDR2 loops are SEHNR and FQNEAQ. Trimmed from V: 4 bases; trimmed from J: 5 bases; junction bases lacking a gene match: 10.

The immunoSEQ Assay, a bias-controlled multiplex PCR, was used to amplify TCRbeta CDR3 regions from genomic DNA. Turning to the authors' computational methods: The number of nucleated cells in each sample was estimated from the amplification of reference gene primers within the assay. To quantify the absolute abundance of each unique TCRbeta CDR3 rearrangement, sequence reads were collapsed and filtered. For each sample, productive Simpson clonality was calculated by taking the square root of Simpson's diversity index across productive rearrangements. TCRdb's version of the immuneACCESS table is confined to in-frame rearrangements and falls short of the full clone set. An unresolved V gene accounts for under half of the shortfall where checked; the remainder is of unknown origin. The V and J calls and clone size come from that table; D and trimming were worked out from the DNA. The sample table records approximately 260,000 clones; 65% to 85% of these occur just once. Roughly 3.1% of the sample belongs to the ten largest clones.

This clone was seen only a few times. What antigen it recognizes has not been identified. It has no much larger one-base neighbor in the sample; base qualities were not kept. The clonotype comes from a man aged 50 or older who had recovered from COVID-19. Sequenced material: PBMCs or T cells enriched from blood (not recorded which). The V and J segments used are TRBV7-9 and TRBJ1-5; 8 junctional bases match TRBD1. The CDR3 protein is CASSSWTGLGDQPQHF. The nucleotide sequence is TGTGCCAGCAGCTCCTGGACAGGGTTGGGAGATCAGCCCCAGCATTTT.